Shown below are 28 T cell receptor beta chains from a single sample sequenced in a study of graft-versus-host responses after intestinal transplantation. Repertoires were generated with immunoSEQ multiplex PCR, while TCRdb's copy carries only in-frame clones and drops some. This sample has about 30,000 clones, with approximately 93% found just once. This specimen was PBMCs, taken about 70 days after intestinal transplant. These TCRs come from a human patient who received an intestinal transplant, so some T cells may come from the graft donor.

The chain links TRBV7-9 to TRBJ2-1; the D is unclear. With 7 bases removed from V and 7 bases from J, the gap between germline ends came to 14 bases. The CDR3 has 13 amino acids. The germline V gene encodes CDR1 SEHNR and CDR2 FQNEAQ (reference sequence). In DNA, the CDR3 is TGTGCCAGCACCCAGAGTGTGGTGAATGAGCAGTTCTTC. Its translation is CASTQSVVNEQFF.

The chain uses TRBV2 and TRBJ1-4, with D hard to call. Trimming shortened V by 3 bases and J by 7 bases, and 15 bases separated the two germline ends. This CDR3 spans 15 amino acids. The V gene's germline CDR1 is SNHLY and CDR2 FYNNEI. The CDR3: CASSEWGAGIEKLFF. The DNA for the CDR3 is TGTGCCAGCAGTGAGTGGGGAGCCGGTATTGAAAAACTGTTTTTT.

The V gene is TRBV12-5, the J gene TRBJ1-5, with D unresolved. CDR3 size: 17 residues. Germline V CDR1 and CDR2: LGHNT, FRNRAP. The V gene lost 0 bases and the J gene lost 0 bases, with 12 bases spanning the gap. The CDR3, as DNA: TGTGCTAGTGGTTTGGTCCGGTCAGTTCATAGCAATCAGCCCCAGCATTTT. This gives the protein CASGLVRSVHSNQPQHF. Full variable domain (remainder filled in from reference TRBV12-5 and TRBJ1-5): DARVTQTPRHKVTEMGQEVTMRCQPILGHNTVFWYRQTMMQGLELLAYFRNRAPLDDSGMPKDRFSAEMPDATLATLKIQPSEPRDSAVYFCASGLVRSVHSNQPQHFGDGTRLSIL.

In DNA, the CDR3 is TGTGCCAGTAGTCAGGCAGGGGCGTGGTCACCCCTCCACTTT. Translated, it gives CASSQAGAWSPLHF. The chain joins TRBV19 to TRBJ1-6, with D possibly being TRBD1 (6 bases). This CDR3 contains 14 residues. CDR1 is LNHDA, CDR2 SQIVND, per germline (reference sequence). Trimming shortened V by 5 bases and J by 10 bases, and 15 bases separated the two germline ends. The full variable domain, with the rest looked up from reference TRBV19 and TRBJ1-6, is DGGITQSPKYLFRKEGQNVTLSCEQNLNHDAMYWYRQDPGQGLRLIYYSQIVNDFQKGDIAEGYSVSREKKESFPLTVTSAQKNPTAFYLCASSQAGAWSPLHFGNGTRLTVT.

This CDR3 is CASSTSRPGDVRNTEAFF. CDR3 coding DNA: TGTGCCAGCAGCACCAGTCGGCCGGGGGATGTTCGGAACACTGAAGCTTTCTTT. The rearrangement joins TRBV7-8 to TRBJ1-1; possibly TRBD1 for D (5 bases). Trimming took off 5 bases at V and 1 base at J, with 23 bases between the two ends. Germline CDR1 and CDR2: SGHVS and FQNEAQ. The CDR3 spans 18 residues.

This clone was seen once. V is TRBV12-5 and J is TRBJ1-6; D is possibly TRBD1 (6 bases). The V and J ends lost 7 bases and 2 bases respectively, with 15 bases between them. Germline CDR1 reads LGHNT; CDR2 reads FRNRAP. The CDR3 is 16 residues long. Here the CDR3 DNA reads TGTGCTAGTGCCCTTCCGGCAGGGGCCTATAATTCACCCCTCCACTTT. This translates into CASALPAGAYNSPLHF.

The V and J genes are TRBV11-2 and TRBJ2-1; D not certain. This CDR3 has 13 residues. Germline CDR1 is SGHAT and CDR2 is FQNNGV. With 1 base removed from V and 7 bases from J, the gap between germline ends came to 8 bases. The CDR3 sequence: CASSLVPGNEQFF. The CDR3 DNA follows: TGTGCCAGCAGCTTAGTTCCGGGTAATGAGCAGTTCTTC. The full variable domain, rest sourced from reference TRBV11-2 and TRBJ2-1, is EAGVAQSPRYKIIEKRQSVAFWCNPISGHATLYWYQQILGQGPKLLIQFQNNGVVDDSQLPKDRFSAERLKGVDSTLKIQPAKLEDSAVYLCASSLVPGNEQFFGPGTRLTVL.

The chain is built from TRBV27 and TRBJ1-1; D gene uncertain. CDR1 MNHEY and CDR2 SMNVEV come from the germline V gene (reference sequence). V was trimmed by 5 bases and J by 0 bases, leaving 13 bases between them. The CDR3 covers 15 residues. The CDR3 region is CASSPLTALNTEAFF. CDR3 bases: TGTGCCAGCAGTCCACTGACGGCCTTGAACACTGAAGCTTTCTTT.

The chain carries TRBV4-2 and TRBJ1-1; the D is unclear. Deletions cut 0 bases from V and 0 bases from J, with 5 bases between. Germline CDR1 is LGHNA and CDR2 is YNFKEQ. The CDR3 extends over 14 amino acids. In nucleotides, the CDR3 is TGTGCCAGCAGCCAAGATAGGGTGAACACTGAAGCTTTCTTT. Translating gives CASSQDRVNTEAFF.

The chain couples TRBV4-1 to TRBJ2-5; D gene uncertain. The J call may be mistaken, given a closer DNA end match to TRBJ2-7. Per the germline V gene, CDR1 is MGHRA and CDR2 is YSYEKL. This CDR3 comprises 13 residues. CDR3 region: CASSQLSRYEQYF. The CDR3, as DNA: TGCGCCAGCAGTCAGCTAAGTCGCTACGAGCAGTACTTC.

The CDR3 loop is CASSVNGGKLFF. The CDR3 region has the DNA TGTGCCAGCAGCGTAAACGGCGGGAAACTGTTTTTT. This chain joins TRBV9 and TRBJ1-4; D ambiguous. The CDR3 totals 12 residues. The ends were cut back, 1 base at V and 11 bases at J, with 9 bases in the middle. The germline CDR1 and CDR2 sequences are SGDLS and YYNGEE.

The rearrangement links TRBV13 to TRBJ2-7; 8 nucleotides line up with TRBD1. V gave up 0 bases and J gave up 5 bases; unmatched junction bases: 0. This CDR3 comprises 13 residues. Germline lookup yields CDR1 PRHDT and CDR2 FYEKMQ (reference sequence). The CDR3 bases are TGTGCCAGCAGCTTAGGGACAGGGGACGAGCAGTACTTC. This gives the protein CASSLGTGDEQYF.

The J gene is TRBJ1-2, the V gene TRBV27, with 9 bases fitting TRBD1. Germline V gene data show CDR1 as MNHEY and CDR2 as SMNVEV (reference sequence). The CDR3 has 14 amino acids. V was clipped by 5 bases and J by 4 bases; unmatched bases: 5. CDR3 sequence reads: CASSLTGGGYGYTF. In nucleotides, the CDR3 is TGTGCCAGCAGTCTTACAGGGGGCGGCTATGGCTACACCTTC.

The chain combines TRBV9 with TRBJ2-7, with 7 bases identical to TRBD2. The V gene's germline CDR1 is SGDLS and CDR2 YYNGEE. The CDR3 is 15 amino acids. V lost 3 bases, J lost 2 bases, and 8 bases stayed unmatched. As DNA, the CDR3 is TGTGCCAGCAGCGGGTCCGGGGGGTTAACCTACGAGCAGTACTTC. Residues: CASSGSGGLTYEQYF.

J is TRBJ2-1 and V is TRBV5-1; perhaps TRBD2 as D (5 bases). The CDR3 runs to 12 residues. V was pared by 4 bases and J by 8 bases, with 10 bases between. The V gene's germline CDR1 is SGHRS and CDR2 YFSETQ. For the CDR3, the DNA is TGCGCCAGCAGCCAAAAGAGGGATGAGCAGTTCTTC. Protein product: CASSQKRDEQFF.

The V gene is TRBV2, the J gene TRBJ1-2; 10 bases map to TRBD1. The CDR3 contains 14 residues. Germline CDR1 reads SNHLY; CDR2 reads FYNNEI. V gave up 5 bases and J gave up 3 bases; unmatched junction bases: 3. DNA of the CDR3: TGTGCCAGCAGTCAGACAGGGGGCGACTATGGCTACACCTTC. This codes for CASSQTGGDYGYTF. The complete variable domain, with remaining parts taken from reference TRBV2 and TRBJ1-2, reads EPEVTQTPSHQVTQMGQEVILRCVPISNHLYFYWYRQILGQKVEFLVSFYNNEISEKSEIFDDQFSVERPDGSNFTLKIRSTKLEDSAMYFCASSQTGGDYGYTFGSGTRLTVV.

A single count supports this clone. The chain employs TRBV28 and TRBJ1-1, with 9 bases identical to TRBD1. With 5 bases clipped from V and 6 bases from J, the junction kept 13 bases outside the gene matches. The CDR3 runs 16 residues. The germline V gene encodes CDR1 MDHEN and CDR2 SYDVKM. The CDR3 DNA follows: TGTGCCAGCAGTCCACGCCCGGGACAGGGAGGAGCTGAAGCTTTCTTT. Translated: CASSPRPGQGGAEAFF.

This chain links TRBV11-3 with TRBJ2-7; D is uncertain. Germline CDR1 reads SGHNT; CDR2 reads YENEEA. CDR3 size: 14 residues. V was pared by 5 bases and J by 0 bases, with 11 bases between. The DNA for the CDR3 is TGTGCCAGCAGCCCCCGAGTATTCTCCTACGAGCAGTACTTC. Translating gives CASSPRVFSYEQYF.

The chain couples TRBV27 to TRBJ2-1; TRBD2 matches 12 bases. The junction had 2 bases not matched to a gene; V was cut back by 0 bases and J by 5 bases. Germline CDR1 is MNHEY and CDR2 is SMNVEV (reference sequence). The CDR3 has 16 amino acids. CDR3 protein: CASSLSPSGRDNEQFF. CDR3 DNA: TGTGCCAGCAGTTTATCGCCTAGCGGGAGGGACAATGAGCAGTTCTTC.

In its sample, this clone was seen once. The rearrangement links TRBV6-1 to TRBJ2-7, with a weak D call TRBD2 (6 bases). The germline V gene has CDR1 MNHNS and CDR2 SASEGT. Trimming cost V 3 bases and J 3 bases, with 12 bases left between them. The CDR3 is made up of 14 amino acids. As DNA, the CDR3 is TGTGCCAGCAGTGAGTCGCTAGCGTTCTACGAGCAGTACTTC. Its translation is CASSESLAFYEQYF.

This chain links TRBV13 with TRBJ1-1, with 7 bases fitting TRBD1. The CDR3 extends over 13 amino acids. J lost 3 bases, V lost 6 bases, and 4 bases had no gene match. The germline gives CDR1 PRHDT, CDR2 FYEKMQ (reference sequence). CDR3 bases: TGTGCCAGCAGGGATGGACAGGACACTGAAGCTTTCTTT. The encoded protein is CASRDGQDTEAFF.

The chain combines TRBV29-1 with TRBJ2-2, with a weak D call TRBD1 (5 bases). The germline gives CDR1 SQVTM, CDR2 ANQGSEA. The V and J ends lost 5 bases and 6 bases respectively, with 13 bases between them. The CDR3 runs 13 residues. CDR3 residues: CSVSKWGSGELFF. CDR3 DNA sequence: TGCAGCGTTTCTAAGTGGGGCTCCGGGGAGCTGTTTTTT.

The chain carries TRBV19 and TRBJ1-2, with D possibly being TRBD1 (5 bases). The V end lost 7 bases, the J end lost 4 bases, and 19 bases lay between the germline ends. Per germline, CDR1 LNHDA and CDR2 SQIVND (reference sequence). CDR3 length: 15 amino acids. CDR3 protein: CASTPNGGGPYGYTF. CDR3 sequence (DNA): TGTGCCAGTACTCCCAACGGGGGGGGACCCTATGGCTACACCTTC.

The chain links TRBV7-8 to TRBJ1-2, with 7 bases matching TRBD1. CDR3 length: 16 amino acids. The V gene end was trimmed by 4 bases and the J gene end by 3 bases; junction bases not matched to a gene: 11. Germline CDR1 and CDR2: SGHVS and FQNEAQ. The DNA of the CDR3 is TGTGCCAGCAGCTATACCAATTCCGGGACAGACTATGGCTACACCTTC. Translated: CASSYTNSGTDYGYTF.

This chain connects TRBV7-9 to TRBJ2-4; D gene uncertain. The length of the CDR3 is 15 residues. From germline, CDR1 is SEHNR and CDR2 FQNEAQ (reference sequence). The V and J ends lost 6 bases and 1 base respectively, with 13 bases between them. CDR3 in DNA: TGTGCCAGCAGTTCAAGACAAGCGGCCAAAAACATTCAGTACTTC. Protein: CASSSRQAAKNIQYF.

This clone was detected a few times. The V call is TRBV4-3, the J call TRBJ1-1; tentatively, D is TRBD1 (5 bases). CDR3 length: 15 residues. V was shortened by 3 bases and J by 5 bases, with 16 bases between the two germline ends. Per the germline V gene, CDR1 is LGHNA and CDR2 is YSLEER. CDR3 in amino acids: CASSHKSGLWTEAFF. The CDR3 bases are TGCGCCAGCAGCCACAAATCAGGGTTGTGGACTGAAGCTTTCTTT.

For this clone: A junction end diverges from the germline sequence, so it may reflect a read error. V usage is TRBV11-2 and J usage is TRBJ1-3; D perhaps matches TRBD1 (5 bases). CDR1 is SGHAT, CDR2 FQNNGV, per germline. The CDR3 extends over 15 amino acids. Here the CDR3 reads CANSHGQHSGNTIYF. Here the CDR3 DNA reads TGTGCCAACAGCCACGGACAACACTCTGGAAACACCATATATTTT.

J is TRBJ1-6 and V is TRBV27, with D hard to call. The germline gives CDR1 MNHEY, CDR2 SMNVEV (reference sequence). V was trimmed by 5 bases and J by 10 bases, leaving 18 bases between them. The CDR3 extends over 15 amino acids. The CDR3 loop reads CASSPSGLWVSPLHF. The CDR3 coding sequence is TGTGCCAGCAGTCCCAGTGGGTTGTGGGTGTCACCCCTCCACTTT.